This T cell receptor (beta chain) is drawn from a study of blood T cell repertoires in COVID-19. In the study overall: COVID-19 samples, acute and convalescent, were from the United States, Italy and Spain.

The J segment lost 7 bases and the V segment lost 3 bases, leaving 2 bases of the junction unmatched. Per the germline V gene, CDR1 is MNHEY and CDR2 is SVGAGI. The CDR3 extends over 14 amino acids. Profiling relied on immunoSEQ multiplex PCR, and the TCRdb table lists in-frame clones only, not all of them. The sample consists of around 80,000 clones, roughly 80% of them appearing once. The J gene is TRBJ2-1, the V gene TRBV6-5; 11 bases line up with TRBD2. Specimen: peripheral blood. The clonotype comes from a human donor in a cohort sampled during active COVID-19. CDR3 bases: TGTGCCAGCAGTTATAGCGGGGGGGAAAATGAGCAGTTCTTC. It codes for CASSYSGGENEQFF.